The 6 T cell receptor beta chains given below trace back to one sample, sequenced in a study of T cells after yellow fever vaccination. TCRdb recomputed calls from the 5' RACE reads with MiXCR, one row per CDR3 protein. The sample records roughly 330,000 distinct CDR3 sequences, approximately 3.9% being singletons. Specimen: PBMCs, collected 5 days after the yellow fever booster vaccination. These receptors were obtained from a man in his late teens or twenties who received the YFV17D yellow fever vaccine.

This clonotype was counted only a few times. The rearrangement uses TRBV6-2 or TRBV6-3 and TRBJ1-5; D unresolved. CDR3 length equals 12 residues. The V end lost 5 bases, the J end lost 7 bases, and 9 bases lay between the germline ends. Germline V gene lookup returns CDR1 MNHEY and CDR2 SVGEGT. The DNA of the CDR3 is TGTGCCAGCAGTGGGGTTGAACAGCCCCAGCATTTT. As protein: CASSGVEQPQHF.

This clonotype came up many times. The chain combines TRBV28 with TRBJ2-7; 7 bases align to TRBD2. Germline-derived CDR1 and CDR2 are MDHEN and SYDVKM. V shed 6 bases, J shed 1 base, and the junction held 9 bases outside the gene matches. CDR3 length: 15 residues. The CDR3 reads CASRSGGAASYEQYV. CDR3 DNA: TGTGCCAGCAGATCGGGGGGTGCGGCATCCTACGAGCAGTACGTC.

V is TRBV20-1 and J is TRBJ2-5; D is unresolved. This CDR3 is built from 14 residues. With 6 bases removed from V and 2 bases from J, the gap between germline ends came to 16 bases. CDR1 DFQATT and CDR2 SNEGSKA come from the germline V gene (reference sequence). This CDR3 reads CSAQEPSEQETQYF. CDR3 DNA: TGCAGTGCGCAGGAACCGAGTGAACAAGAGACCCAGTACTTC.

This chain links TRBV20-1 with TRBJ1-1; possibly TRBD1 for D (5 bases). Between the trimmed V and J ends, which lost 3 bases and 5 bases, there was a span of 10 bases. The CDR3 length is 12 residues. CDR1 and CDR2 from the germline V gene are DFQATT and SNEGSKA (reference sequence). In DNA, the CDR3 is TGCAGTGCTAGTAAGTCAGGGACTGAAGCTTTCTTT. It codes for CSASKSGTEAFF.

Only a few counts were recorded for this clonotype. The chain employs TRBV4-2 and TRBJ2-7; 10 nucleotides agree with TRBD2. V lost 0 bases to trimming and J lost 0 bases; unmatched junction nucleotides: 8. This CDR3 contains 18 residues. Germline CDR1 and CDR2: LGHNA and YNFKEQ. The chain's CDR3 is CASSQDGLAGAPSYEQYF. The CDR3 bases are TGTGCCAGCAGCCAAGATGGCCTAGCGGGGGCGCCCTCCTACGAGCAGTACTTC.

This clonotype has ten or more counts. The J gene is TRBJ1-4, the V gene TRBV7-2, with 9 bases matching TRBD1. There are 14 residues in the CDR3. CDR1 SGHTA and CDR2 FQGNSA come from the germline V gene. Losses at the gene ends were 2 bases for V and 6 bases for J; bases not matched to a gene: 1. In DNA, the CDR3 is TGTGCCAGCAGCTTACGGACAGGGGATGAAAAACTGTTTTTT. This encodes CASSLRTGDEKLFF.